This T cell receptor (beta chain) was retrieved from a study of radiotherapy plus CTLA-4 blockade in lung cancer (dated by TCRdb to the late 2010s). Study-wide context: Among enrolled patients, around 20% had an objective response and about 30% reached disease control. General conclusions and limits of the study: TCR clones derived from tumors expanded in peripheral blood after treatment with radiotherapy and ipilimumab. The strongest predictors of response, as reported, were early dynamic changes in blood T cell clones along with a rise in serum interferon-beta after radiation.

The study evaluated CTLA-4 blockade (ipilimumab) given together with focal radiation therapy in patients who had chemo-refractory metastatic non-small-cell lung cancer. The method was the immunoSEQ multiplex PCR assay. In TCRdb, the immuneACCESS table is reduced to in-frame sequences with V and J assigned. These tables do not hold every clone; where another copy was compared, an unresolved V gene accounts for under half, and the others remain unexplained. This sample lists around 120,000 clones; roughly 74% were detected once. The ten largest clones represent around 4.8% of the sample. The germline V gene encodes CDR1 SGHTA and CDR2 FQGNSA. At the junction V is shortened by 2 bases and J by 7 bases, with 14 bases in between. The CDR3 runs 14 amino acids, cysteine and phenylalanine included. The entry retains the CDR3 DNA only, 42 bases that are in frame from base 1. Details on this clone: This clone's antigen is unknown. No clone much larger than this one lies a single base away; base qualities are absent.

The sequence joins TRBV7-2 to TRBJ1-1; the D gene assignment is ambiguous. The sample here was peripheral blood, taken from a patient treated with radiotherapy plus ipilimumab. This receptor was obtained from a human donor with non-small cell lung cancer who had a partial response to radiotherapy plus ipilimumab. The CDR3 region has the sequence CASSLNAGLVEAFF. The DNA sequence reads TGTGCCAGCAGCTTAAACGCTGGCCTCGTTGAAGCTTTCTTT.